This T cell receptor (beta chain) appears in the sequencing data of a study of T-cell memory formation after mild COVID-19. General study findings and limits: Confirmation was lacking for SARS-CoV-2 specificity of second-wave clones that peaked on day 37.

MiXCR, applied by TCRdb to the 5' RACE reads, yields one record per CDR3 protein. In the table there are 350,000 to 500,000 distinct CDR3 sequences, 20% of which are singletons. To note about this clonotype: Its matching antigen is unknown.

CDR1 DFQATT and CDR2 SNEGSKA come from the germline V gene (reference sequence). The CDR3 runs 14 residues. Losses at the gene ends were 6 bases for V and 5 bases for J; bases not matched to a gene: 7. The rearrangement joins TRBV20-1 to TRBJ2-7; 13 nucleotides line up with TRBD2. This TCR was recovered from an adult woman who had mild COVID-19 (a few samples of this study predate the infection). Cell type and time point are not known. Sequencing used PBMCs or a T cell subset sorted from them (not recorded which). The CDR3: CSARTSGRLHEQYF. CDR3 DNA: TGCAGTGCCCGGACTAGCGGGAGACTGCACGAGCAGTACTTC.